These 13 T cell receptor beta chains came from one sample sequenced in a study of cytomegalovirus exposure and HLA in healthy donors. Sequenced by immunoSEQ multiplex PCR; TCRdb stores in-frame clones only, minus some. The table shows 99,000 or so clones, with around 83% occurring only once. Material: PBMCs. These receptor sequences come from a woman in her late teens or twenties in good health and CMV-seropositive.

This rearrangement joins TRBV18 to TRBJ2-3; 8 bases agree with TRBD2. The CDR3 is 16 residues long. CDR1 and CDR2 (germline): KGHSH, LQKENI. The V gene end was trimmed by 3 bases and the J gene end by 1 base; junction bases not matched to a gene: 6. CDR3 loop: CASSPFFSGGTDTQYF. DNA of the CDR3: TGTGCCAGCTCACCTTTCTTTAGCGGGGGCACAGATACGCAGTATTTT. The full variable domain, in which reference TRBV18 and TRBJ2-3 provide the parts outside the CDR3, is NAGVMQNPRHLVRRRGQEARLRCSPMKGHSHVYWYRQLPEEGLKFMVYLQKENIIDESGMPKERFSAEFPKEGPSILRIQQVVRGDSAAYFCASSPFFSGGTDTQYFGPGTRLTVL.

CDR3 sequence reads: CASSPLTTGSLYEQYF. The CDR3 region has the DNA TGTGCCAGCAGTCCCTTGACGACAGGTTCCCTCTACGAGCAGTACTTC. This sequence joins TRBV7-8 and TRBJ2-7; D is possibly TRBD1 (6 bases). V was cut by 6 bases and J by 3 bases, with 21 bases left in between. This CDR3 spans 16 amino acids. Germline loops: CDR1 SGHVS, CDR2 FQNEAQ. Full variable domain (missing parts from reference TRBV7-8 and TRBJ2-7): GAGVSQSPRYKVAKRGQDVALRCDPISGHVSLFWYQQALGQGPEFLTYFQNEAQLDKSGLPSDRFFAERPEGSVSTLKIQRTQQEDSAVYLCASSPLTTGSLYEQYFGPGTRLTVT.

In its sample, this clone was seen once. The genes are TRBV27 and TRBJ2-7, with 10 bases aligning to TRBD1. J lost 13 bases, V lost 5 bases, and 17 bases had no gene match. The CDR3 extends over 15 amino acids. CDR1 and CDR2 from the germline V gene are MNHEY and SMNVEV (reference sequence). The CDR3 DNA reads TGTGCCAGCAGTCCAATTGGGACGGGACAGGGGATGGGATACTTC. The encoded protein is CASSPIGTGQGMGYF.

The V and J genes are TRBV6-5 and TRBJ2-7, with D tentatively TRBD2 (5 bases). V lost 3 bases to trimming and J lost 0 bases, with 15 bases between them. The CDR3 has 16 amino acids. From germline, CDR1 is MNHEY and CDR2 SVGAGI. CDR3 region: CASSYRAGQSSYEQYF. The CDR3 DNA reads as TGTGCCAGCAGTTATAGGGCGGGTCAGAGCTCCTACGAGCAGTACTTC.

V and J are TRBV5-1 and TRBJ2-1; TRBD2 agrees at 14 bases. The CDR3 is 16 residues long. Germline values: CDR1 SGHRS, CDR2 YFSETQ. J gave up 6 bases and V 4 bases, and 6 bases lay outside the gene matches. The CDR3 reads CASSGGLAGVINEQFF. The CDR3 DNA sequence: TGCGCCAGCAGCGGGGGACTAGCGGGGGTGATCAATGAGCAGTTCTTC.

The chain joins TRBV5-1 to TRBJ2-3; 7 bases map to TRBD1. Germline lookup yields CDR1 SGHRS and CDR2 YFSETQ. The length of the CDR3 is 13 residues. The ends lost 5 bases at V and 2 bases at J; junction bases unmatched: 2. The CDR3 loop reads CASRQGNTDTQYF. Written as DNA, the CDR3 is TGCGCCAGCAGACAGGGGAACACAGATACGCAGTATTTT.

This rearrangement joins TRBV28 to TRBJ2-5; D possibly corresponds to TRBD1 (5 bases). V was clipped by 4 bases and J by 4 bases, with 7 bases between them. Germline V CDR1 and CDR2: MDHEN, SYDVKM. The CDR3 is made up of 12 amino acids. The CDR3 spells CASSWGGETQYF. The CDR3 DNA is TGTGCCAGCAGTTGGGGCGGAGAGACCCAGTACTTC. The full variable domain, its missing parts supplied by reference TRBV28 and TRBJ2-5, is DVKVTQSSRYLVKRTGEKVFLECVQDMDHENMFWYRQDPGLGLRLIYFSYDVKMKEKGDIPEGYSVSREKKERFSLILESASTNQTSMYLCASSWGGETQYFGPGTRLLVL.

The chain links TRBV19 to TRBJ1-3, with 7 bases aligning to TRBD1. Per germline, CDR1 LNHDA and CDR2 SQIVND (reference sequence). CDR3 length: 16 residues. Trimming at V came to 5 bases and at J to 0 bases, leaving 7 bases not matched to a gene. The CDR3 bases are TGTGCCAGTAGTCCTTACAGGGGCCACTCTGGAAACACCATATATTTT. Translation gives CASSPYRGHSGNTIYF.

This clone was counted a few times. V gene TRBV5-1 combines with J gene TRBJ2-1; a weak D match, TRBD2 (5 bases). Trimming shortened V by 2 bases and J by 8 bases, and 11 bases separated the two germline ends. Germline loops: CDR1 SGHRS, CDR2 YFSETQ. The CDR3 has 13 amino acids. CDR3 coding DNA: TGCGCCAGCAGCTTTCTAGCCAGAGATGAGCAGTTCTTC. Its translation: CASSFLARDEQFF.

The chain recombines TRBV27 with TRBJ2-1, with TRBD2 identical over 7 bases. The CDR3 extends over 16 amino acids. The germline CDR1 and CDR2 sequences are MNHEY and SMNVEV (reference sequence). The V gene end was trimmed by 5 bases and the J gene end by 4 bases; junction bases not matched to a gene: 11. CDR3: CASSTRDWGGYNEQFF. The CDR3 nucleotides are TGTGCCAGCAGTACAAGGGACTGGGGGGGTTACAATGAGCAGTTCTTC.

The V and J genes are TRBV10-3 and TRBJ1-5; the match to TRBD1 covers 7 bases. The ends lost 10 bases at V and 2 bases at J; junction bases unmatched: 5. CDR3 length: 13 residues. CDR1 is ENHRY, CDR2 SYGVKD, per germline. The CDR3 sequence: CATQQGRNQPQHF. For the CDR3, the DNA is TGTGCCACACAACAGGGGCGCAATCAGCCCCAGCATTTT.

This chain links TRBV6-1 with TRBJ1-2; D is unresolved. Germline V CDR1 and CDR2: MNHNS, SASEGT. This CDR3 comprises 13 residues. The ends were cut back, 7 bases at V and 2 bases at J, with 11 bases in the middle. In nucleotides, the CDR3 is TGTGCCAGCATGTCGTCAGTAAACTATGGCTACACCTTC. Translated: CASMSSVNYGYTF.

J is TRBJ1-4 and V is TRBV25-1; unclear D gene. Per the germline V gene, CDR1 is MGHDK and CDR2 is SYGVNS. Trimming removed 10 bases at V and 0 bases at J, with 9 bases between. This CDR3 has 13 amino acids. CDR3 loop: CATTAATNEKLFF. The CDR3 nucleotides are TGTGCCACCACAGCGGCAACTAATGAAAAACTGTTTTTT.